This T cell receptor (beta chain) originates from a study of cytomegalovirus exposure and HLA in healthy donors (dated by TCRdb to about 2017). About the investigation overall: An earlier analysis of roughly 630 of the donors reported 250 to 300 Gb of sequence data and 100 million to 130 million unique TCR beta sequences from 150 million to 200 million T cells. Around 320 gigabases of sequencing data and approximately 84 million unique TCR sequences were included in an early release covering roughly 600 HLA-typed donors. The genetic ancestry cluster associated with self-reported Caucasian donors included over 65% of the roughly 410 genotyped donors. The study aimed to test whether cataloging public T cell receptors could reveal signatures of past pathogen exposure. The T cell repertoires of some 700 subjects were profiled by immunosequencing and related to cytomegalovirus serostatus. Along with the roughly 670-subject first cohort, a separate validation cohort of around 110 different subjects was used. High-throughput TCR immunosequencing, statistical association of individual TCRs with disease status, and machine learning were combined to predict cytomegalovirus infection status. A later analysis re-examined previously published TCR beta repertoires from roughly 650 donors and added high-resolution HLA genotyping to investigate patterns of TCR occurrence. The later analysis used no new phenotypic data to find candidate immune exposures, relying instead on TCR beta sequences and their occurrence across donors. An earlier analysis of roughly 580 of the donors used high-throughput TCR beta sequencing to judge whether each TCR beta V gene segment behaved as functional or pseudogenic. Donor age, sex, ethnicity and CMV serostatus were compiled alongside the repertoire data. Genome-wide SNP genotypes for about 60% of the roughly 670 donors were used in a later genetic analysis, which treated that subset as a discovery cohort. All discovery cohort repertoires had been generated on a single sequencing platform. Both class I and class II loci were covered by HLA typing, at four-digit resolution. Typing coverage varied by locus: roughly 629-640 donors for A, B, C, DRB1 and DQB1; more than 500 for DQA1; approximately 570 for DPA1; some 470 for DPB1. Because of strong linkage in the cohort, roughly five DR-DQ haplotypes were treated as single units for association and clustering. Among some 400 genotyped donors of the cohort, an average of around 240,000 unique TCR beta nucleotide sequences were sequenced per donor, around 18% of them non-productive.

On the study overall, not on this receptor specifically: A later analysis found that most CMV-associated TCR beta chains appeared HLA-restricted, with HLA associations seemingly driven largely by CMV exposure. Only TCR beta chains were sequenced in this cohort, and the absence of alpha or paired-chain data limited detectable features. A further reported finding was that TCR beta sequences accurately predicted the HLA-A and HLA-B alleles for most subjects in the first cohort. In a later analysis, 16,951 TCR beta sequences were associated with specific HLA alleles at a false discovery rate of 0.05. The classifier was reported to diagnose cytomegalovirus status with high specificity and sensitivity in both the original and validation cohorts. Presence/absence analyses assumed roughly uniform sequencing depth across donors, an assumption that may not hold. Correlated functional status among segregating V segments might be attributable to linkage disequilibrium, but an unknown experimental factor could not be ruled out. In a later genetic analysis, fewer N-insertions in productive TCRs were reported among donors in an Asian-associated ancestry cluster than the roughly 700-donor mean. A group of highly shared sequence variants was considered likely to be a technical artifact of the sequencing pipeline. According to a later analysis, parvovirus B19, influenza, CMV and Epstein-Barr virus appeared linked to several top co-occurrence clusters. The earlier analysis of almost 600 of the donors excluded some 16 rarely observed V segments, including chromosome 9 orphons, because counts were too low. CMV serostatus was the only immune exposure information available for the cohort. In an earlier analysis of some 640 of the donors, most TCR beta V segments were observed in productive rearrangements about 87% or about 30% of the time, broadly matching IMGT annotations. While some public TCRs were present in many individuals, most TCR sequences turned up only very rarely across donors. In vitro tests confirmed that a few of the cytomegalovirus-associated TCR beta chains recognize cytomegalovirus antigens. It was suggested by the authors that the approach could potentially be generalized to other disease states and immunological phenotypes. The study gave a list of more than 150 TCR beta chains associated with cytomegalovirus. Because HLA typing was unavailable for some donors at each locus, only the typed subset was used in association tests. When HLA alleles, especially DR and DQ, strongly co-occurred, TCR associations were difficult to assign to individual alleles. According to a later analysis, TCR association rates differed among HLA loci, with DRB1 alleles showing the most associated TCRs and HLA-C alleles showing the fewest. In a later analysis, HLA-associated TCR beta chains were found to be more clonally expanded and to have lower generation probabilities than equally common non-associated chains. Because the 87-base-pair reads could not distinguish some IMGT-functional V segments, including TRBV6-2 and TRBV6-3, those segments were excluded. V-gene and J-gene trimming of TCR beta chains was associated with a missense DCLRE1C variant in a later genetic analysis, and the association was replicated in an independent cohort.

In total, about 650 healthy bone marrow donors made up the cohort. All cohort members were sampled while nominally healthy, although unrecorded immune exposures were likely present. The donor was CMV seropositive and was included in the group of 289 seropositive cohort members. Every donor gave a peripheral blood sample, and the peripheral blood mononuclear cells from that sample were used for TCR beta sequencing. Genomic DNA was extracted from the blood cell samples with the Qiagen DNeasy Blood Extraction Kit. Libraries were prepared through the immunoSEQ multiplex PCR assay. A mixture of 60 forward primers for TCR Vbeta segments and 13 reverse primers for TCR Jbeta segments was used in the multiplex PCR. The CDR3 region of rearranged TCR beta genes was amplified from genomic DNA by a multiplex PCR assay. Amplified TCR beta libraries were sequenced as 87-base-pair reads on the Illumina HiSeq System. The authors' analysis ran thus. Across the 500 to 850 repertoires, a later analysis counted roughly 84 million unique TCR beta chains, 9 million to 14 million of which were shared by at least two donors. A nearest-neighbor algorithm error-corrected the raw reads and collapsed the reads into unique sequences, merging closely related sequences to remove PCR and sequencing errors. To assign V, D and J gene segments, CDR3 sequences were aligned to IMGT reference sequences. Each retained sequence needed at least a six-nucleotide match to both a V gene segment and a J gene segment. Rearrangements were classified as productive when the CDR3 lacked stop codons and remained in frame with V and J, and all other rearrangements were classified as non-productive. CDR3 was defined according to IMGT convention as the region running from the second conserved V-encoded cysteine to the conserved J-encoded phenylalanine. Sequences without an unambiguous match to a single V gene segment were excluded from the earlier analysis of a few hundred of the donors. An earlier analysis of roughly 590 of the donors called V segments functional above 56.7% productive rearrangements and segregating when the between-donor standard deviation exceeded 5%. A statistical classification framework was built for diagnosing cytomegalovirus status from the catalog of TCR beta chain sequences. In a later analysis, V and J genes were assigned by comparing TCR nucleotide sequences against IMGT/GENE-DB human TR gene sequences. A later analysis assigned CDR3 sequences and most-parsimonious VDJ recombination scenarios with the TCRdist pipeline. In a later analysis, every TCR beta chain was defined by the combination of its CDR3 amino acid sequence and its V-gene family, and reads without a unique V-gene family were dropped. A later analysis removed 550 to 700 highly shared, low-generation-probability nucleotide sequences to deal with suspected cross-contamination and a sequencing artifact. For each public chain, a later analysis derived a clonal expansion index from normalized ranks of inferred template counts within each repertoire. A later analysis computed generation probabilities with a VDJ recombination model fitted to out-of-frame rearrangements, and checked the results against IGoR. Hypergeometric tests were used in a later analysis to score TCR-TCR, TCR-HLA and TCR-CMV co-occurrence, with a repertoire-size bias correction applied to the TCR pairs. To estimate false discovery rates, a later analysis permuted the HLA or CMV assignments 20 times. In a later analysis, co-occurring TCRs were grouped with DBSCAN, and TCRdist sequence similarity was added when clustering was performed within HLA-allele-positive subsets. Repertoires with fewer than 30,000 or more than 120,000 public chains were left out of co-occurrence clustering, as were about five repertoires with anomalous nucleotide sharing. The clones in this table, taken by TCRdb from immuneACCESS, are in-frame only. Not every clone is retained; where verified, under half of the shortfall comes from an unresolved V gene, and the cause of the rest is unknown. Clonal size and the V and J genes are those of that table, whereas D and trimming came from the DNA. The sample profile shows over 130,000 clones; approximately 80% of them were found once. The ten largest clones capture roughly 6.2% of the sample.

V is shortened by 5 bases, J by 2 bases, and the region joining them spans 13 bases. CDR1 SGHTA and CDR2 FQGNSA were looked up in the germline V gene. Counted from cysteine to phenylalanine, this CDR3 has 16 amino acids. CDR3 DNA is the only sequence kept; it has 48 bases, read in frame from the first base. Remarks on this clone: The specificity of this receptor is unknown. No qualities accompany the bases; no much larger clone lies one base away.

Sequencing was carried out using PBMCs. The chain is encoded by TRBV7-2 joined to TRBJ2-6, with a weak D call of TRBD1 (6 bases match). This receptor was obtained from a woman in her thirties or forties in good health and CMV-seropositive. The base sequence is TGTGCCAGCAGCCAACGAGGGGGAGCTGGGGCCAACGTCCTGACTTTC. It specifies CASSQRGGAGANVLTF.